The 5 T cell receptor beta chains below were found in one sample sequenced in a study of beta chain features in type 1 diabetes. The entirety of the isolated RNA underwent reverse transcription, so expressed TCRB transcripts were sequenced. Here immunoSEQ multiplex PCR was the method, and the copy in TCRdb shows in-frame clones only, minus some. The sample includes 250,000 to 300,000 clones, 7.5% to 9.5% of them seen just once. Sample: central memory CD4+ T cells from blood. The receptor source for this set is a woman between 18 and 29 years old in good health.

CDR3: CASRGAVTSYNEQFF. The DNA of the CDR3 is TGCGCCAGCAGAGGGGCTGTCACTTCCTACAATGAGCAGTTCTTC. This chain uses TRBV5-1 with TRBJ2-1; tentatively, D is TRBD1 (5 bases). The length of the CDR3 is 15 residues. The germline CDR1 and CDR2 sequences are SGHRS and YFSETQ. Trimming left V 5 bases short and J 1 base short, with 13 bases between.

The chain uses TRBV19 and TRBJ2-5; D perhaps matches TRBD2 (5 bases). CDR1 and CDR2 from the germline V gene are LNHDA and SQIVND (reference sequence). The CDR3 extends over 15 amino acids. Trimming removed 3 bases at V and 1 base at J, with 12 bases between. Here the CDR3 DNA reads TGTGCCAGTAGTATTGGCGGAGGAGGCCAAGAGACCCAGTACTTC. Its protein is CASSIGGGGQETQYF.

This clone was found a few times. The chain employs TRBV30 and TRBJ1-5; TRBD1 matches at 9 bases. The CDR3 covers 15 residues. Per the germline V gene, CDR1 is GTSNPN and CDR2 is SVGIG (reference sequence). Unmatched junction bases numbered 9, after V lost 2 bases and J lost 7 bases. CDR3 DNA: TGTGCCTGGAGTCCAGGGACAGGGATTCGACAGCCCCAGCATTTT. The encoded protein is CAWSPGTGIRQPQHF.

This clone was recorded a few times. The chain carries TRBV12-2 and TRBJ2-3; the table names TRBD2, a call not compared with the DNA. TRBV12-2 is given as a pseudogene. The CDR3 extends over 14 amino acids. The CDR3 region is CASRLERDTDTQYF. The CDR3 bases are TGTGCAAGTCGCTTAGAGCGGGACACAGATACGCAGTATTTT.

This clone has just a few counts. This rearrangement joins TRBV5-1 to TRBJ2-5; possible D gene TRBD1, 6 bases. Deletions cut 5 bases from V and 3 bases from J, with 17 bases between. The germline V gene has CDR1 SGHRS and CDR2 YFSETQ. The CDR3 has 15 amino acids. The CDR3 DNA reads TGCGCCAGCAGTTACACCGGGACACCTGAAGAGACCCAGTACTTC. Translating it yields CASSYTGTPEETQYF.